This entry lists 11 T cell receptor beta chains sequenced from one sample in a study of blood T cell repertoires in COVID-19. Only in-frame clones appear in the TCRdb table, and some are missing; sequencing was by immunoSEQ multiplex PCR. Of around 160,000 clones listed, roughly four fifths were seen once; the top ten hold roughly 8%. The sequenced sample was peripheral blood. These receptors were obtained from a human donor with acute or convalescent COVID-19. The donor label of this sample is uncertain.

The J gene is TRBJ2-7, the V gene TRBV11-2; 7 nucleotides align to TRBD1. Trimming removed 7 bases from V and 2 bases from J; junction bases left unmatched: 8. CDR3 length: 14 residues. Germline CDR1 is SGHAT and CDR2 is FQNNGV. The CDR3 DNA reads TGTGCCAGCACCTCACTCCAGGGGGCCTACGAGCAGTACTTC. Translated: CASTSLQGAYEQYF.

The chain has TRBV3-1 (or the pseudogene TRBV3-2) and TRBJ1-5; D gene ambiguous. The CDR3 runs to 12 residues. The V end was cut by 0 bases, the J end by 11 bases, with 8 bases between. Per the germline V gene, CDR1 is LGHDT and CDR2 is YNNKEL (reference sequence). As DNA, the CDR3 is TGTGCCAGCAGCCAAGATTCCGAGGCCCAGCATTTT. Its translation: CASSQDSEAQHF.

The chain uses TRBV5-1 and TRBJ2-5; 8 positions agree with TRBD2. The CDR3 is made up of 14 amino acids. CDR1 and CDR2 (germline): SGHRS, YFSETQ. Losses at the gene ends were 4 bases for V and 2 bases for J; bases not matched to a gene: 4. Written as DNA, the CDR3 is TGCGCCAGCAGCCCGGTAGCGGGGCAAGAGACCCAGTACTTC. It encodes CASSPVAGQETQYF. Complete variable domain (other parts from reference TRBV5-1 and TRBJ2-5): KAGVTQTPRYLIKTRGQQVTLSCSPISGHRSVSWYQQTPGQGLQFLFEYFSETQRNKGNFPGRFSGRQFSNSRSEMNVSTLELGDSALYLCASSPVAGQETQYFGPGTRLLVL.

J is TRBJ2-7 and V is TRBV18, with a weak D call TRBD1 (5 bases). V was trimmed by 3 bases and J by 3 bases, leaving 9 bases between them. The CDR3 spans 13 residues. The V gene's germline CDR1 is KGHSH and CDR2 LQKENI. The CDR3, as DNA: TGTGCCAGCTCACCGGGGCCGGGCTACGAGCAGTACGTC. Encoded protein: CASSPGPGYEQYV.

This chain joins TRBV19 and TRBJ2-5; the D gene is possibly TRBD1 (5 bases). Germline CDR1 and CDR2: LNHDA and SQIVND (reference sequence). The V end lost 7 bases, the J end lost 5 bases, and 8 bases lay between the germline ends. This CDR3 has 11 residues. As DNA, the CDR3 is TGTGCCAGTAAGAAGGGGGAGACCCAGTACTTC. This codes for CASKKGETQYF.

The J gene is TRBJ1-2, the V gene TRBV3-1 (or the pseudogene TRBV3-2); D unresolved. The CDR3 runs to 13 residues. The germline gives CDR1 LGHDT, CDR2 YNNKEL (reference sequence). V shed 4 bases and J shed 8 bases, with 14 bases lying between them. The CDR3 sequence is CASSLRPWEGYTF. Here the CDR3 DNA reads TGTGCCAGCAGCCTTCGACCTTGGGAGGGCTACACCTTC.

The chain recombines TRBV2 with TRBJ1-3, with 8 bases that match TRBD1. The CDR3 runs 14 residues. Germline CDR1 reads SNHLY; CDR2 reads FYNNEI. The V gene end was trimmed by 7 bases and the J gene end by 3 bases; junction bases not matched to a gene: 5. CDR3 bases: TGTGCCAGCATTGGACAGGGTTTTGGAAACACCATATATTTT. This sequence encodes CASIGQGFGNTIYF.

The rearrangement joins TRBV7-6 to TRBJ2-7; a weak D match, TRBD2 (6 bases). There are 17 residues in the CDR3. Trimming removed 5 bases at V and 3 bases at J, with 23 bases between. Germline assignment: CDR1 SGHVS and CDR2 FNYEAQ. CDR3 nucleotides: TGTGCCAGCAGCCCGACCCCCTACGGAGGGCCCCACTACGAGCAGTACTTC. This encodes CASSPTPYGGPHYEQYF.

This clone was seen a handful of times. The J gene is TRBJ2-2, the V gene TRBV11-2, with TRBD1 matching over 8 bases. The junction had 4 bases not matched to a gene; V was cut back by 4 bases and J by 3 bases. Germline V gene sequence: CDR1 SGHAT, CDR2 FQNNGV. The CDR3 consists of 15 residues. The CDR3 protein is CASSSLTGDTGELFF. The DNA for the CDR3 is TGTGCCAGCAGCTCCCTGACAGGGGACACCGGGGAGCTGTTTTTT.

The chain links TRBV7-2 to TRBJ1-2; TRBD1 aligns across 12 bases. Germline CDR1 is SGHTA and CDR2 is FQGNSA. The J segment lost 8 bases and the V segment lost 5 bases, leaving 6 bases of the junction unmatched. The CDR3 totals 14 residues. CDR3 residues: CASSQGQGAEGYTF. The CDR3, as DNA: TGTGCCAGCAGCCAGGGACAGGGGGCGGAAGGCTACACCTTC.

This chain uses TRBV7-9 with TRBJ1-1, with D unclear. Germline values: CDR1 SEHNR, CDR2 FQNEAQ (reference sequence). V lost 6 bases and J 0 bases, leaving 8 bases between the germline ends. CDR3 length: 13 residues. The CDR3 DNA reads TGTGCCAGCAGTATCAGTGTGAACACTGAAGCTTTCTTT. Protein product: CASSISVNTEAFF.